The 30 T cell receptor beta chains given below trace back to one sample, sequenced in a study of cytomegalovirus exposure and HLA in healthy donors. PCR employed 60 Vbeta and 13 Jbeta primers. Sequenced by immunoSEQ multiplex PCR; TCRdb stores in-frame clones only, minus some. The sample contains 150,000 to 200,000 clones, around 75% of which appear only once. The sequenced sample consisted of PBMCs. The source is a woman between 25 and 40 years old in good health and CMV-seropositive.

This rearrangement joins TRBV4-1 to TRBJ2-5; possible D gene TRBD1, 7 bases. V lost 4 bases, J lost 4 bases, and 34 bases lay in between. The CDR3 is 21 amino acids. Germline-derived CDR1 and CDR2 are MGHRA and YSYEKL. CDR3 nucleotides: TGCGCCAGCAGCCCAGTATATTCGGGTCAGGGGGGCGTGAGGTCTCGAGAGACCCAGTACTTC. The encoded protein is CASSPVYSGQGGVRSRETQYF.

This chain links TRBV5-1 with TRBJ2-1, with 10 bases aligning to TRBD1. The V gene end was trimmed by 0 bases and the J gene end by 2 bases; junction bases not matched to a gene: 2. The CDR3 has 16 residues. Germline-derived CDR1 and CDR2 are SGHRS and YFSETQ. The CDR3 sequence is CASSLGGTGAYNEQFF. The CDR3 DNA reads TGCGCCAGCAGCTTGGGAGGGACAGGGGCCTACAATGAGCAGTTCTTC.

This clone was counted between two and nine times. This sequence joins TRBV2 and TRBJ1-1, with D unresolved. Germline V gene lookup returns CDR1 SNHLY and CDR2 FYNNEI. CDR3 length: 10 amino acids. V was pared by 8 bases and J by 10 bases, with 11 bases between. As DNA, the CDR3 is TGTGCCAGCCCTCCCGGTAGAGCTTTCTTT. Encoded protein: CASPPGRAFF.

This sequence joins TRBV11-2 and TRBJ2-6, with TRBD1 matching over 10 bases. V shed 4 bases, J shed 0 bases, and the junction held 9 bases outside the gene matches. The CDR3 runs 19 residues. Looked up from germline, CDR1 is SGHAT and CDR2 is FQNNGV. CDR3 in amino acids: CASSSDRDRGLSGANVLTF. The CDR3 DNA is TGTGCCAGCAGCTCGGACCGGGACAGGGGACTCTCTGGGGCCAACGTCCTGACTTTC.

This clone was found once. CDR3 bases: TGCGCCAGCAGCCCGGACAGGGCGGCGGGCTACACCTTC. This translates into CASSPDRAAGYTF. The V gene is TRBV5-1, the J gene TRBJ1-2; the match to TRBD1 covers 8 bases. Germline CDR1 is SGHRS and CDR2 is YFSETQ. There are 13 residues in the CDR3. V was pared by 4 bases and J by 8 bases, with 7 bases of the junction left unmatched.

The chain has TRBV27 and TRBJ2-1; weak D call: TRBD2 (6 bases). Trimming removed 0 bases from V and 6 bases from J, with 15 bases in between. In germline, CDR1 is MNHEY, CDR2 SMNVEV (reference sequence). The CDR3 covers 16 residues. For the CDR3, the DNA is TGTGCCAGCAGTTTATCGCAGGGACTTGTTGTCAATGAGCAGTTCTTC. It translates to CASSLSQGLVVNEQFF.

The CDR3 sequence: CASSPPEGYGYTF. The CDR3 bases are TGCGCCAGCAGCCCCCCAGAGGGCTATGGCTACACCTTC. V and J are TRBV4-1 and TRBJ1-2; D ambiguous. Germline V lookup: CDR1 MGHRA, CDR2 YSYEKL. The CDR3 has 13 amino acids. The ends were cut back, 4 bases at V and 4 bases at J, with 10 bases in the middle.

The chain employs TRBV20-1 and TRBJ2-5; tentatively, D is TRBD2 (5 bases). There are 11 residues in the CDR3. V was trimmed by 1 base and J by 13 bases, leaving 13 bases between them. Germline lookup yields CDR1 DFQATT and CDR2 SNEGSKA (reference sequence). The CDR3 DNA follows: TGCAGTGCTAGAGTTGCTGATGGGAGGTACTTC. The encoded protein is CSARVADGRYF.

This clone was observed once. V is TRBV7-9 and J is TRBJ1-1; 10 positions match TRBD1. Germline values: CDR1 SEHNR, CDR2 FQNEAQ (reference sequence). The CDR3 extends over 16 amino acids. The trim removed 5 bases at V and 4 bases at J, leaving 10 bases unmatched. For the CDR3, the DNA is TGTGCCAGCAGCGGGTGGGACAGGGGCTACGGCACTGAAGCTTTCTTT. It yields the protein CASSGWDRGYGTEAFF.

To note about this clone: Other DNA sequences in the sample encode the same CDR3. The chain links TRBV28 to TRBJ1-5; 7 bases are shared with TRBD1. Germline V lookup: CDR1 MDHEN, CDR2 SYDVKM. CDR3 size: 13 residues. V was clipped by 6 bases and J by 7 bases; unmatched bases: 6. CDR3 region: CASRRQGWQPQHF. The CDR3 DNA follows: TGTGCCAGCAGACGACAGGGTTGGCAGCCCCAGCATTTT.

The table lists this clone with a count of one. The V gene is TRBV28, the J gene TRBJ2-7; 12 nucleotides line up with TRBD2. The CDR3 extends over 16 amino acids. Germline CDR1 and CDR2: MDHEN and SYDVKM. The junction had 9 bases not matched to a gene; V was cut back by 7 bases and J by 2 bases. The CDR3 sequence: CASKASGRGPTYEQYF. The CDR3 DNA is TGTGCCAGCAAGGCTAGCGGGAGGGGCCCCACCTACGAGCAGTACTTC. The full variable domain, rest sourced from reference TRBV28 and TRBJ2-7, is DVKVTQSSRYLVKRTGEKVFLECVQDMDHENMFWYRQDPGLGLRLIYFSYDVKMKEKGDIPEGYSVSREKKERFSLILESASTNQTSMYLCASKASGRGPTYEQYFGPGTRLTVT.

The chain employs TRBV4-1 and TRBJ1-5; the D is unclear. The germline V gene encodes CDR1 MGHRA and CDR2 YSYEKL. The CDR3 contains 14 residues. Trimming pared 1 base from V and 4 bases from J, leaving 8 bases between. This CDR3 is CASSQGAGNQPQHF. In DNA, the CDR3 is TGCGCCAGCAGCCAAGGGGCGGGGAATCAGCCCCAGCATTTT.

The V gene is TRBV28, the J gene TRBJ2-1, with D tentatively TRBD1 (6 bases). CDR1 MDHEN and CDR2 SYDVKM come from the germline V gene. This CDR3 has 15 amino acids. Trimming took off 2 bases at V and 2 bases at J, with 10 bases between the two ends. CDR3 sequence reads: CASSLVGATYNEQFF. The CDR3 DNA reads TGTGCCAGCAGTTTAGTGGGGGCTACCTACAATGAGCAGTTCTTC.

This sequence joins TRBV5-4 and TRBJ2-7; D possibly corresponds to TRBD2 (5 bases). CDR1 is SGHNT, CDR2 YYREEE, per germline (reference sequence). This CDR3 comprises 15 residues. V lost 5 bases to trimming and J lost 7 bases, with 22 bases between them. DNA of the CDR3: TGTGCCAGCAGACTCGGGGATCTAGCAACTGCGGAGCAGTACTTC. Translated, it gives CASRLGDLATAEQYF.

The V and J genes are TRBV7-9 and TRBJ2-7, with 7 bases fitting TRBD1. Trimming removed 1 base from V and 4 bases from J; junction bases left unmatched: 7. The CDR3 has 15 amino acids. Germline CDR1 SEHNR, CDR2 FQNEAQ (reference sequence). Here the CDR3 reads CASSLVDRVGYEQYF. The CDR3 nucleotides are TGTGCCAGCAGCTTAGTTGACAGGGTGGGTTACGAGCAGTACTTC.

The gene calls are TRBV5-6 and TRBJ2-3; 9 bases are shared with TRBD1. The CDR3 is 14 amino acids. Trimming removed 4 bases from V and 9 bases from J; junction bases left unmatched: 9. The germline V gene encodes CDR1 SGHDT and CDR2 YYEEEE. The CDR3 DNA follows: TGTGCCAGCAGCCCGGACAGGGGACTTGCGACGCAGTATTTT. Its protein product is CASSPDRGLATQYF.

The chain employs TRBV6-1 and TRBJ1-3; D perhaps matches TRBD1 (6 bases). Looked up from germline, CDR1 is MNHNS and CDR2 is SASEGT. Between the trimmed V and J ends, which lost 6 bases and 0 bases, there was a span of 12 bases. The CDR3 sequence is 15 residues long. CDR3 sequence: CASRRDTSSGNTIYF. CDR3 sequence (DNA): TGTGCCAGCAGAAGGGACACGAGCTCTGGAAACACCATATATTTT.

This clone has ten or more counts. The chain has TRBV9 and TRBJ2-1, with D unclear. Germline assignment: CDR1 SGDLS and CDR2 YYNGEE. There are 14 residues in the CDR3. V lost 3 bases to trimming and J lost 0 bases, with 7 bases between them. The CDR3 DNA sequence: TGTGCCAGCAGCGGAGTGATCTCCTACAATGAGCAGTTCTTC. Amino acid sequence: CASSGVISYNEQFF. The full variable domain, rest sourced from reference TRBV9 and TRBJ2-1, is DSGVTQTPKHLITATGQRVTLRCSPRSGDLSVYWYQQSLDQGLQFLIQYYNGEERAKGNILERFSAQQFPDLHSELNLSSLELGDSALYFCASSGVISYNEQFFGPGTRLTVL.

The J gene is TRBJ1-2, the V gene TRBV27; possibly TRBD1 for D (6 bases). The V gene's germline CDR1 is MNHEY and CDR2 SMNVEV (reference sequence). This CDR3 has 15 amino acids. Trimming took 5 bases from V and 2 from J, leaving 15 bases between them. CDR3 nucleotides: TGTGCCAGCAGTAGGGCCGGGACAACAAACTATGGCTACACCTTC. Translation: CASSRAGTTNYGYTF.

This chain joins TRBV7-3 and TRBJ2-7, with 9 nucleotides matching TRBD2. Trimming cost V 2 bases and J 4 bases; bases outside gene matches: 6. This CDR3 has 15 amino acids. Germline CDR1 is SGHTA and CDR2 is FQGTGA. The chain's CDR3 is CASSLLGGGAYEQYF. CDR3 DNA sequence: TGTGCCAGCAGCTTATTGGGCGGGGGGGCTTACGAGCAGTACTTC.

The CDR3 bases are TGTGCCAGCAGCTTAAAGGTCAGGGGCCAATACAATGAGCAGTTCTTC. It specifies CASSLKVRGQYNEQFF. J is TRBJ2-1 and V is TRBV11-3; D might be TRBD1 (6 bases). V was cut by 2 bases and J by 4 bases, with 15 bases left in between. The CDR3 contains 16 residues. CDR1 is SGHNT and CDR2 is YENEEA in the germline V gene. The full variable domain, in which reference TRBV11-3 and TRBJ2-1 provide the parts outside the CDR3, is EAGVVQSPRYKIIEKKQPVAFWCNPISGHNTLYWYLQNLGQGPELLIRYENEEAVDDSQLPKDRFSAERLKGVDSTLKIQPAELGDSAVYLCASSLKVRGQYNEQFFGPGTRLTVL.

This chain connects TRBV2 to TRBJ1-4; D gene unclear. The CDR3 extends over 14 amino acids. Trimming cost V 1 base and J 7 bases, with 10 bases left between them. Germline CDR1 SNHLY, CDR2 FYNNEI. DNA for the CDR3: TGTGCCAGCAGTGAAGGCGCTTGGAGTGAAAAACTGTTTTTT. Translated: CASSEGAWSEKLFF.

The chain is built from TRBV4-2 and TRBJ1-5, with 9 bases aligning to TRBD1. From germline, CDR1 is LGHNA and CDR2 YNFKEQ. The ends lost 0 bases at V and 4 bases at J; junction bases unmatched: 4. CDR3 length equals 16 residues. The CDR3 DNA is TGTGCCAGCAGCCAAGATGGGACAGGGTGGAATCAGCCCCAGCATTTT. It translates to CASSQDGTGWNQPQHF.

The chain carries TRBV6-5 and TRBJ2-1; 8 bases match TRBD2. Germline CDR1 MNHEY, CDR2 SVGAGI. The CDR3 consists of 12 residues. J gave up 14 bases and V 2 bases, and 5 bases lay outside the gene matches. CDR3 coding DNA: TGTGCCAGCAGTTACGCGGGGGGCCCGAAGTTCTTC. It translates to CASSYAGGPKFF.

The chain is built from TRBV7-2 and TRBJ2-2, with 7 bases fitting TRBD1. The CDR3 extends over 14 amino acids. Trimming took 6 bases from V and 1 from J; bases not matched to a gene: 2. Germline V CDR1 and CDR2: SGHTA, FQGNSA. Here the CDR3 reads CASRRTGNTGELFF. For the CDR3, the DNA is TGTGCCAGCAGACGGACAGGGAACACCGGGGAGCTGTTTTTT.

The V call is TRBV2, the J call TRBJ2-5; D remains unclear. Trimming pared 6 bases from V and 0 bases from J, leaving 14 bases between. The CDR3 covers 15 residues. Germline loops: CDR1 SNHLY, CDR2 FYNNEI. The CDR3 is CASRDDTLYQETQYF. The CDR3 region has the DNA TGTGCCAGCAGAGACGACACCTTGTACCAAGAGACCCAGTACTTC.

The chain couples TRBV19 to TRBJ1-3; 7 bases are a match to TRBD1. With V trimmed by 7 bases and J by 1 base, 7 bases remained unmatched. This CDR3 region has 15 residues. Germline lookup yields CDR1 LNHDA and CDR2 SQIVND (reference sequence). CDR3 nucleotides: TGTGCCAGTACCTTCGACAGGGCGTCTGGAAACACCATATATTTT. Encoded protein: CASTFDRASGNTIYF.

The rearrangement links TRBV27 to TRBJ2-1; 7 bases match TRBD1. CDR3 length: 14 residues. V trimming: 5 bases; J trimming: 5 bases; junction bases outside the gene matches: 6. CDR1 and CDR2 from the germline V gene are MNHEY and SMNVEV (reference sequence). The CDR3: CASSPGQNNNEQFF. Written as DNA, the CDR3 is TGTGCCAGCAGTCCGGGACAGAATAACAATGAGCAGTTCTTC.

The rearrangement joins TRBV5-1 to TRBJ1-6, with 10 positions matching TRBD1. CDR3 length: 16 residues. In germline, CDR1 is SGHRS, CDR2 YFSETQ. V shed 0 bases and J 10 bases; nucleotides not matched to a gene: 7. CDR3 residues: CASSLEGTGALSPLHF. In DNA, the CDR3 is TGCGCCAGCAGCTTGGAAGGGACAGGGGCGCTGTCACCCCTCCACTTT.

The rearrangement links TRBV2 to TRBJ1-4, with D uncertain. Per germline, CDR1 SNHLY and CDR2 FYNNEI. Trimming took 4 bases from V and 7 from J, leaving 16 bases between them. The CDR3 covers 15 residues. CDR3 DNA: TGTGCCAGCAGTGTGGGGTGGTTGGGGAGTGAAAAACTGTTTTTT. Translating it yields CASSVGWLGSEKLFF.